Each of the 8 T cell receptor beta chains below was sequenced from the same sample in a study of T cells expressing NK-cell markers. For each CDR3 protein, TCRdb gives one entry from its re-call of the 5' RACE reads, without DNA. Seen in this sample are some 600,000 distinct CDR3 sequences; the ten most common clones hold approximately 3.6%. The specimen was blood T cells: a sorted CD56 or NKG2C T cell subset, CD4+ or CD8+ T cells, or bulk PBMC T cells (not recorded which). Receptors were obtained from a man younger than 30 in good health.

The chain carries TRBV29-1 and TRBJ2-3; TCRdb lists TRBD2, though no DNA is available to test this call. The CDR3 sequence is 14 residues long. From germline, CDR1 is SQVTM and CDR2 ANQGSEA. CDR3 in amino acids: CSVARTSATDTQYF.

The V call is TRBV3-1, the J call TRBJ2-5; absent DNA, TCRdb's TRBD2 call cannot be checked. Germline V CDR1 and CDR2: LGHDT, YNNKEL (reference sequence). This CDR3 region has 16 residues. CDR3 protein: CASSPSTSGRGETQYF.

J is TRBJ2-3 and V is TRBV12-3 or TRBV12-4. The CDR3 has 13 residues. CDR3 sequence reads: CASSRTVSDTQYF.

The chain has TRBV12-3 or TRBV12-4 and TRBJ1-1; TCRdb lists TRBD1, though no DNA is available to test this call. There are 15 residues in the CDR3. CDR3 sequence: CASSLAAGEGIEAFF.

The CDR3 here is CSGRDRGAHNEQFF. The chain couples TRBV29-1 to TRBJ2-1. CDR3 length: 14 amino acids. Germline loops: CDR1 SQVTM, CDR2 ANQGSEA.

This chain connects TRBV15 to TRBJ1-6; checking the TCRdb D call of TRBD1 is not possible without DNA. Germline-derived CDR1 and CDR2 are LNHNV and YYDKDF (reference sequence). The CDR3 is 15 residues long. Here the CDR3 reads CATSRGDSHNSPLHF.

The chain combines TRBV5-6 with TRBJ2-7; the D call from TCRdb, TRBD2, cannot be confirmed without DNA. Germline values: CDR1 SGHDT, CDR2 YYEEEE. There are 13 residues in the CDR3. CDR3 protein: CASRRGGYYEQYF.

The genes are TRBV7-2 and TRBJ2-5; TCRdb selects TRBD1, and the lack of DNA leaves this call unchecked. The germline V gene encodes CDR1 SGHTA and CDR2 FQGNSA. The CDR3 totals 16 residues. CDR3 sequence reads: CASSPQTGGGQETQYF.